The 11 T cell receptor beta chains below were found in one sample sequenced in a study of cytomegalovirus exposure and HLA in healthy donors. PCR amplification relied on 60 Vbeta primers (plus 13 Jbeta primers). Repertoires were generated with immunoSEQ multiplex PCR, while TCRdb's copy carries only in-frame clones and drops some. The table has tens of thousands of clones, 9.5% to 13% seen once. Input material: PBMCs. These TCRs come from a man aged 55 to 69 in good health and CMV-seropositive.

The gene calls are TRBV2 and TRBJ2-5, with D possibly TRBD2 on 5 matching bases. The CDR3 runs to 16 residues. V was pared by 6 bases and J by 4 bases, with 21 bases between. The germline gives CDR1 SNHLY, CDR2 FYNNEI. The CDR3 bases are TGTGCCAGCAGCGAATTCCCTAGCAAATCGGGAGAGACCCAGTACTTC. Protein product: CASSEFPSKSGETQYF.

The chain combines TRBV5-6 with TRBJ2-5, with a possible D match to TRBD2 (7 bases). Looked up from germline, CDR1 is SGHDT and CDR2 is YYEEEE. CDR3 length equals 15 residues. Trimming pared 4 bases from V and 2 bases from J, leaving 15 bases between. Here the CDR3 DNA reads TGTGCCAGCAGCATAACAGGGAGGGAACAAGAGACCCAGTACTTC. The encoded protein is CASSITGREQETQYF. The whole variable domain, remainder taken from reference TRBV5-6 and TRBJ2-5, is DAGVTQSPTHLIKTRGQQVTLRCSPKSGHDTVSWYQQALGQGPQFIFQYYEEEERQRGNFPDRFSGHQFPNYSSELNVNALLLGDSALYLCASSITGREQETQYFGPGTRLLVL.

In this sample, this clone turned up a few times. The chain has TRBV6-6 and TRBJ2-3; no clear D gene. Germline CDR1 reads MNHNY; CDR2 reads SVGAGI (reference sequence). The CDR3 contains 13 residues. V shed 0 bases and J shed 3 bases, with 4 bases lying between them. CDR3: CASSYSSTDTQYF. CDR3 DNA sequence: TGTGCCAGCAGTTACTCCTCGACAGATACGCAGTATTTT.

The chain is built from TRBV12-5 and TRBJ2-1; TRBD1 agrees at 8 bases. The germline V gene has CDR1 LGHNT and CDR2 FRNRAP. This CDR3 is built from 15 residues. V shed 5 bases, J shed 9 bases, and the junction held 12 bases outside the gene matches. This CDR3 reads CASGPGTGPPAEQFF. Written as DNA, the CDR3 is TGTGCTAGTGGTCCCGGGACAGGCCCTCCGGCTGAGCAGTTCTTC. Combining the CDR3 with reference TRBV12-5 and TRBJ2-1 gives the whole variable domain DARVTQTPRHKVTEMGQEVTMRCQPILGHNTVFWYRQTMMQGLELLAYFRNRAPLDDSGMPKDRFSAEMPDATLATLKIQPSEPRDSAVYFCASGPGTGPPAEQFFGPGTRLTVL.

This clone has more than one count but fewer than ten. The chain has TRBV15 and TRBJ2-1; TRBD2 agrees at 10 bases. The V segment lost 0 bases and the J segment 7 bases; nucleotides outside the gene matches: 3. The CDR3 is 15 residues long. Germline V gene sequence: CDR1 LNHNV, CDR2 YYDKDF (reference sequence). The CDR3 sequence is CATSRDLAGANEQFF. The CDR3 DNA sequence: TGTGCCACCAGCAGAGATCTAGCGGGAGCTAATGAGCAGTTCTTC.

The chain has TRBV18 and TRBJ2-7, with 8 bases that match TRBD2. The CDR3 contains 13 residues. J was trimmed by 7 bases and V by 6 bases; bases with no gene match: 8. Germline CDR1 and CDR2: KGHSH and LQKENI. The CDR3 sequence: CASSGGVQGEQYF. CDR3 nucleotides: TGTGCCAGCTCCGGGGGGGTGCAAGGAGAGCAGTACTTC.

The chain couples TRBV19 to TRBJ2-3; D possibly corresponds to TRBD2 (6 bases). The CDR3 contains 14 residues. Germline loops: CDR1 LNHDA, CDR2 SQIVND (reference sequence). V was shortened by 11 bases and J by 4 bases, with 19 bases between the two germline ends. The CDR3 loop reads CALRLDRRADTQYF. The CDR3 coding sequence is TGTGCCTTAAGACTAGATCGAAGGGCAGATACGCAGTATTTT.

This clone was picked up a small number of times. The CDR3 DNA is TGCAGCGTTGAGGACGAACAGGGGGTCCCCTACGAGCAGTACTTC. Translation: CSVEDEQGVPYEQYF. The V and J genes are TRBV29-1 and TRBJ2-7; the match to TRBD1 covers 8 bases. The CDR3 runs to 15 residues. V lost 3 bases to trimming and J lost 2 bases; unmatched junction nucleotides: 9. Germline CDR1 is SQVTM and CDR2 is ANQGSEA.

A few counts support this clone. The chain recombines TRBV5-1 with TRBJ1-4; D possibly corresponds to TRBD1 (6 bases). There are 15 residues in the CDR3. V shed 0 bases and J shed 8 bases, with 14 bases lying between them. Germline assignment: CDR1 SGHRS and CDR2 YFSETQ. The CDR3 bases are TGCGCCAGCAGCTTGGCCGGGGGGGCCGGCGAAAAACTGTTTTTT. It is translated as CASSLAGGAGEKLFF. The full variable domain, completed using reference TRBV5-1 and TRBJ1-4, is KAGVTQTPRYLIKTRGQQVTLSCSPISGHRSVSWYQQTPGQGLQFLFEYFSETQRNKGNFPGRFSGRQFSNSRSEMNVSTLELGDSALYLCASSLAGGAGEKLFFGSGTQLSVL.

This sequence joins TRBV2 and TRBJ2-1, with D perhaps TRBD2 (6 bases). The CDR3 runs 14 residues. From germline, CDR1 is SNHLY and CDR2 FYNNEI. V was cut by 6 bases and J by 8 bases, with 17 bases left in between. The CDR3 here is CASRPGLGRDEQFF. The CDR3 DNA follows: TGTGCCAGCAGGCCGGGACTGGGGCGGGATGAGCAGTTCTTC. Full variable domain (missing parts from reference TRBV2 and TRBJ2-1): EPEVTQTPSHQVTQMGQEVILRCVPISNHLYFYWYRQILGQKVEFLVSFYNNEISEKSEIFDDQFSVERPDGSNFTLKIRSTKLEDSAMYFCASRPGLGRDEQFFGPGTRLTVL.

Only a few counts were recorded for this clone. V is TRBV6-5 and J is TRBJ2-7; D might be TRBD1 (7 bases). This CDR3 comprises 15 residues. Germline-derived CDR1 and CDR2 are MNHEY and SVGAGI. Trimming stripped 4 bases from V and 3 bases from J, with 16 bases between. The chain's CDR3 is CASSLQGGDSYEQYF. Here the CDR3 DNA reads TGTGCCAGCAGTTTGCAAGGAGGGGACAGCTACGAGCAGTACTTC.